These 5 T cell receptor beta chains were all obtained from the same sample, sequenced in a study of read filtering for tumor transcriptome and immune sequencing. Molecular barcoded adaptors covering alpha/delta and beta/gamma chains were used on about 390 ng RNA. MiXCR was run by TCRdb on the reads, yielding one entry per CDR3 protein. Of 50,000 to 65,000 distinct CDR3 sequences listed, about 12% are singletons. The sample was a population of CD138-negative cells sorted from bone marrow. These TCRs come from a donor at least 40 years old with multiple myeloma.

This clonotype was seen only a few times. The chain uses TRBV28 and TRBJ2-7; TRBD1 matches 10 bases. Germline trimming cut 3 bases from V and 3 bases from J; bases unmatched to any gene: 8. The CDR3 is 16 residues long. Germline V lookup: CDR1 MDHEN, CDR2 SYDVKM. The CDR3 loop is CASSLTAGTGDYEQYF. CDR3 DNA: TGTGCCAGCAGTTTGACGGCCGGGACAGGGGACTACGAGCAGTACTTC.

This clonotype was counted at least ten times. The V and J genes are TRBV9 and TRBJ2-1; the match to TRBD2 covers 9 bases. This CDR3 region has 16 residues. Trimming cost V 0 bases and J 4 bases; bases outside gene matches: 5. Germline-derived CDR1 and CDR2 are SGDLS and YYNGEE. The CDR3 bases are TGTGCCAGCAGCGTAGGGGGTAGCGGGGGATACAATGAGCAGTTCTTC. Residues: CASSVGGSGGYNEQFF.

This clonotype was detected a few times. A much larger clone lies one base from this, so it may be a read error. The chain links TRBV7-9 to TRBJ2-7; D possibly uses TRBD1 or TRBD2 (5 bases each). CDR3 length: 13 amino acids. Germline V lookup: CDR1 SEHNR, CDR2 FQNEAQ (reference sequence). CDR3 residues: CASSLDGAYELYF. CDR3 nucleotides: TGTGCCAGCAGTCTAGACGGGGCCTACGAGCTGTACTTC.

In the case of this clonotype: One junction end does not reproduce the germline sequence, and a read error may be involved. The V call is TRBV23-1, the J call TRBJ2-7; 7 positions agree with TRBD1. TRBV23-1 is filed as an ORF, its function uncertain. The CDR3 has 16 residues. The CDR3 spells CASSQKPIDRAYEQHF. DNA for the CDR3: TGCGCCAGCAGTCAAAAACCAATAGACAGGGCCTACGAGCAGCACTTC.

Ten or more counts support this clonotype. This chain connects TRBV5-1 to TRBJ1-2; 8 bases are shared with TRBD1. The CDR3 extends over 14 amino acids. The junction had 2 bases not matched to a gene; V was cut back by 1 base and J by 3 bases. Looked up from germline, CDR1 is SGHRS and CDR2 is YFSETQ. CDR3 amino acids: CASSLQGADYGYTF. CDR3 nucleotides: TGCGCCAGCAGCTTGCAGGGGGCTGACTATGGCTACACCTTC.